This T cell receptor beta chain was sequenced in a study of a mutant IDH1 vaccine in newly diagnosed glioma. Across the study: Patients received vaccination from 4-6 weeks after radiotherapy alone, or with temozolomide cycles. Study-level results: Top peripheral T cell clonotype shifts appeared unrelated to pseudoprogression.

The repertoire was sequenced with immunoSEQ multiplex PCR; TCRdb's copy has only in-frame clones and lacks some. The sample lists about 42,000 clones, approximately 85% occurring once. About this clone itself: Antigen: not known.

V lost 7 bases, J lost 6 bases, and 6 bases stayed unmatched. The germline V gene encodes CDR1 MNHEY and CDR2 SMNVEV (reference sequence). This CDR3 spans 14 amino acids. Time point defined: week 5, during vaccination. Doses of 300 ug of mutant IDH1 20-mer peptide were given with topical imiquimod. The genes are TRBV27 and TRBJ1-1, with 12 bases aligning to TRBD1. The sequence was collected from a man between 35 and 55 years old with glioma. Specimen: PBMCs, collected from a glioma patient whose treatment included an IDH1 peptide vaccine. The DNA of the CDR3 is TGTGCCAGCACCCCGGGACAGGGGGCAGCTGAAGCTTTCTTT. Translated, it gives CASTPGQGAAEAFF.